This note documents a single T cell receptor (beta chain) sequence. From germline, CDR1 is SGHVS and CDR2 FNYEAQ. V dropped 1 base and J dropped 0 bases, with 18 bases sitting between them. The CDR3 is 18 residues long. The data derive from a study of technical replicates of blood from four donors. Measured with immunoSEQ multiplex PCR; TCRdb has only the in-frame clones, and not every one. The table lists around 61,000 clones, about 97% of them singletons, with 0.19% in the top ten. The chain employs TRBV7-6 and TRBJ1-1; the D gene is possibly TRBD1 (6 bases). The clonotype originates from a human donor in good health. Source material: T cells isolated from PBMCs. CDR3: CASSLVAAGAPMNTEAFF. The CDR3, as DNA: TGTGCCAGCAGCTTAGTAGCTGCAGGGGCGCCAATGAACACTGAAGCTTTCTTT. The variable domain in full, completed from reference TRBV7-6 and TRBJ1-1, reads GAGVSQSPRYKVTKRGQDVALRCDPISGHVSLYWYRQALGQGPEFLTYFNYEAQQDKSGLPNDRFSAERPEGSISTLTIQRTEQRDSAMYRCASSLVAAGAPMNTEAFFGQGTRLTVV.